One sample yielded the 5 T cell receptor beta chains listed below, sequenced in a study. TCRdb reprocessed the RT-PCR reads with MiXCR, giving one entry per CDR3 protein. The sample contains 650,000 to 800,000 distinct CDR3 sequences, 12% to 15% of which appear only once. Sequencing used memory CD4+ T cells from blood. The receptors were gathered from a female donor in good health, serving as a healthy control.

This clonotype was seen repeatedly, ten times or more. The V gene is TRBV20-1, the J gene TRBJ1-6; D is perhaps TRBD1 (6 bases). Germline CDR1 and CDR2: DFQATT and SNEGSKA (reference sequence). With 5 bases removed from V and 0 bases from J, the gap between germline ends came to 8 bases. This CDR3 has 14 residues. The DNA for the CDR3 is TGCAGTGCTGCGGACAGCTCCTATAATTCACCCCTCCACTTT. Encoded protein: CSAADSSYNSPLHF.

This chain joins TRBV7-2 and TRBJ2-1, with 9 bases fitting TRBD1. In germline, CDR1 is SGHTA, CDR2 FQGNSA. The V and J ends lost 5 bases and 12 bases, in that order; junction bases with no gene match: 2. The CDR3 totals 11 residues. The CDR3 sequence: CASSPGQGQFF. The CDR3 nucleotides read TGTGCCAGCAGCCCGGGACAGGGGCAGTTCTTC.

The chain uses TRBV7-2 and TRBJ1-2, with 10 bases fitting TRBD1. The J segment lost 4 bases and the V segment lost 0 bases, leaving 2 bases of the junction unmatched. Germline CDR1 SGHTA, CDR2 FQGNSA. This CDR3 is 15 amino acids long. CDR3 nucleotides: TGTGCCAGCAGCTTAGCTGGGACAGGGGTCTATGGCTACACCTTC. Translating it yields CASSLAGTGVYGYTF.

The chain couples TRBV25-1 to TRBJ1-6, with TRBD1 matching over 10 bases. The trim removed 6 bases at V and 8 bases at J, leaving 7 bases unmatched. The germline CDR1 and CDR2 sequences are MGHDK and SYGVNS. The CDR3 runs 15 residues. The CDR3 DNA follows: TGTGCCAGCAGCTACCAGACAGGGGGCGATTCACCCCTCCACTTT. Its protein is CASSYQTGGDSPLHF. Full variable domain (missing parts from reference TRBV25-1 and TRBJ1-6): EADIYQTPRYLVIGTGKKITLECSQTMGHDKMYWYQQDPGMELHLIHYSYGVNSTEKGDLSSESTVSRIRTEHFPLTLESARPSHTSQYLCASSYQTGGDSPLHFGNGTRLTVT.

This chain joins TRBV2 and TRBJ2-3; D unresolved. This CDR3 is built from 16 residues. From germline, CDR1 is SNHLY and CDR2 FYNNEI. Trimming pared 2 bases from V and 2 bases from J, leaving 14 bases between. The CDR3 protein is CASSESGSRYTDTQYF. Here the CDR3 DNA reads TGTGCCAGCAGTGAATCTGGTAGCCGATACACAGATACGCAGTATTTT.